A single T cell receptor (beta chain) is shown here with its context. No cognate antigen has been identified for it. No per-base quality is available; no much larger clone lies one base away. The data belong to a study of T-cell reconstitution after alpha-beta-depleted transplantation in children (dated by TCRdb to between 2015 and 2016). A note on the overall study: Using TCR repertoire profiling, the study followed T-cell immune reconstitution in a quantitative way in children after TCRalphabeta/CD19-depleted allogeneic hematopoietic cell transplantation. Paper-wide results and their limitations: In some patients, the high TCRbeta diversity seen at day 60 was put down to recipient T cells and intrathymic progenitors that had survived conditioning. The apparently early alphabetaT-cell count recovery about two months after transplant was reportedly dependent on only several hundred rapidly expanded clones derived from non-depleted graft cells. Hyperexpanded clone frequencies declined over subsequent months; after one year, T-cell counts and TCRbeta diversity were mostly attributed to newly produced T cells.

From the germline V gene (reference sequence), CDR1 is DFQATT and CDR2 is SNEGSKA. V loses 5 bases, J loses 0 bases, and the germline ends lie 13 bases apart. CDR3 length: 14 amino acids, cysteine to phenylalanine. The CDR3 DNA has 42 bases and is translated from base 1. Explained via the paper, the treatment or condition label denotes: allogeneic hematopoietic cell transplantation with graft depleted of TCRalphabeta T cells and CD19 B cells. The transplant recipients were children given TCRalphabeta/CD19-depleted allogeneic hematopoietic cell grafts. Libraries were constructed by PCR. Reads for this sample came from an Illumina HiSeq 2500. TCR libraries were prepared with molecular barcoding, using unique molecular identifiers to normalize TCRbeta repertoire quantification. TCRdb reprocessed the public reads (quality trimming at Q25 with fastp, clone calling with MiXCR) and kept in-frame beta chains. Rows merge per CDR3 protein into single entries with the most common DNA and genes. For this sample the table gives 550,000 to 600,000 distinct CDR3 sequences, of which more than 20% were detected only once. Over 12% of the sample belongs to the ten largest clones.

The sequence links TRBV20-1 to TRBJ1-1, and TRBD1 may be the D gene, going by 6 matching bases. The clonotype was recovered from a boy under two years old who had a stem cell transplant for acute myeloid leukemia, so the T cells may come from the graft donor. This specimen consisted of PBMCs, mostly from graft donor cells, obtained 360 days after TCRalphabeta/CD19-depleted stem cell transplant. The CDR3 region: CSAPKGGMNTEAFF. The nucleotides read TGCAGTGCTCCAAAGGGGGGGATGAACACTGAAGCTTTCTTT.